Below are 5 T cell receptor beta chains sequenced from a single sample in a study of OX40 agonist ivuxolimab in advanced cancers. Libraries were prepared by immunoSEQ multiplex PCR; TCRdb keeps only in-frame clonotypes and omits some of them. The data show around 48,000 clones, 83% seen once. The material sequenced was CD4+ or CD8+ T cells sorted from blood, taken in a trial of the OX40 agonist ivuxolimab. These receptors were obtained from an adult with an advanced solid tumor such as melanoma, head and neck, liver or kidney cancer.

This clone was seen once. The chain employs TRBV6-6 and TRBJ1-1; no clear D. CDR1 is MNHNY and CDR2 is SVGAGI in the germline V gene (reference sequence). CDR3 length equals 12 residues. The V end lost 6 bases, the J end lost 1 base, and 6 bases lay between the germline ends. The CDR3 loop reads CASREENTEAFF. In DNA, the CDR3 is TGTGCCAGCAGGGAGGAGAACACTGAAGCTTTCTTT.

The chain uses TRBV18 and TRBJ2-7; TRBD1 agrees at 8 bases. The CDR3 is made up of 16 amino acids. Germline V gives CDR1 KGHSH, CDR2 LQKENI. The V segment lost 3 bases and the J segment 0 bases; nucleotides outside the gene matches: 7. CDR3 DNA sequence: TGTGCCAGCTCACCCCGCCAGGGGGCTAGCTCCTACGAGCAGTACTTC. This translates into CASSPRQGASSYEQYF.

By share, this clone counts as medium-sized. The chain uses TRBV10-3 and TRBJ1-2; 8 nucleotides match TRBD1. V was clipped by 0 bases and J by 7 bases; unmatched bases: 4. The length of the CDR3 is 14 residues. Germline assignment: CDR1 ENHRY and CDR2 SYGVKD. CDR3 loop: CAISESRTGGGYTF. The CDR3 DNA reads as TGTGCCATCAGTGAGTCGAGAACAGGGGGTGGCTACACCTTC.

CDR3 loop: CASSRTGGAFNEQFF. CDR3 nucleotide sequence: TGTGCCAGCAGTCGGACAGGGGGTGCGTTCAATGAGCAGTTCTTC. The rearrangement uses TRBV5-6 and TRBJ2-1, with TRBD1 identical over 10 bases. Germline CDR1 is SGHDT and CDR2 is YYEEEE. The junction had 8 bases not matched to a gene; V was cut back by 5 bases and J by 6 bases. This CDR3 has 15 residues.

The rearrangement uses TRBV7-2 and TRBJ2-3; the D gene could be TRBD1 or TRBD2 (5 bases each). The CDR3 runs to 15 residues. CDR1 is SGHTA and CDR2 is FQGNSA in the germline V gene. Trimming took 2 bases from V and 3 from J, leaving 12 bases between them. The CDR3 sequence is CASSLQSGTTDTQYF. CDR3 DNA: TGTGCCAGCAGCTTACAATCCGGGACGACAGATACGCAGTATTTT.